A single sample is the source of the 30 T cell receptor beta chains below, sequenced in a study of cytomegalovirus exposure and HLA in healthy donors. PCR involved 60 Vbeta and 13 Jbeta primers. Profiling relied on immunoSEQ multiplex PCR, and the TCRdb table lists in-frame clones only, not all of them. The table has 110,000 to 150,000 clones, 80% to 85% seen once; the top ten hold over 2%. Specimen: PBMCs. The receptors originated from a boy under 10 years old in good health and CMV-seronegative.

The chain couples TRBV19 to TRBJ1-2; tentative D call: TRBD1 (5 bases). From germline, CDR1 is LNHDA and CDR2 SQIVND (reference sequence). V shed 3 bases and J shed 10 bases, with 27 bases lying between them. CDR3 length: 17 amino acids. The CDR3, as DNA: TGTGCCAGTAGTATCTTCCGACAGCGATCGTTCCCTTTTACCTACACCTTC. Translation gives CASSIFRQRSFPFTYTF.

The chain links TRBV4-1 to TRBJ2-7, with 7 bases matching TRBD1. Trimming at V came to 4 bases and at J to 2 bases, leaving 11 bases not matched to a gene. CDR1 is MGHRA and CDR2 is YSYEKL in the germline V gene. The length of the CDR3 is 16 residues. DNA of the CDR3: TGCGCCAGCAGCCGAATACCCGGGACAGTCGCCTACGAGCAGTACTTC. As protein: CASSRIPGTVAYEQYF.

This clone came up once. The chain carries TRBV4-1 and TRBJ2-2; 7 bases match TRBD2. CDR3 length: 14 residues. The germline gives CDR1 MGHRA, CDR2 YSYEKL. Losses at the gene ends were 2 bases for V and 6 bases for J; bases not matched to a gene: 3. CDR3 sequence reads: CASSQPGGSGELFF. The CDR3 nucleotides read TGCGCCAGCAGCCAACCCGGGGGGTCCGGGGAGCTGTTTTTT.

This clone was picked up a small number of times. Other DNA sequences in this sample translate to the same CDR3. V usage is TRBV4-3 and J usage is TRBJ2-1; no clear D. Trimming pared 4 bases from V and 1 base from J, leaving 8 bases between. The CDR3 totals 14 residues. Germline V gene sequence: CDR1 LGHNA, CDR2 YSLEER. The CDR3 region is CASSPGVSYNEQFF. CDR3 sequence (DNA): TGCGCCAGCAGCCCTGGAGTGTCCTACAATGAGCAGTTCTTC.

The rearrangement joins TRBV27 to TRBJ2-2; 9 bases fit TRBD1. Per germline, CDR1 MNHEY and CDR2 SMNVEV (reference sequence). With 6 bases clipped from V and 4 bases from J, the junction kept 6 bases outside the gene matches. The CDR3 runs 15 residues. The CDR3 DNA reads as TGTGCCAGCAGCCGAGGACAGGGGTCCACCGGGGAGCTGTTTTTT. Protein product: CASSRGQGSTGELFF.

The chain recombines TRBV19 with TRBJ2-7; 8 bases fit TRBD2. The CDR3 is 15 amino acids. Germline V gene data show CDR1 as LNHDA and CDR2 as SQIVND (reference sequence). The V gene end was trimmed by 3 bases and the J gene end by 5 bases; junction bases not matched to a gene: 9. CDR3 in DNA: TGTGCCAGTAGTATTTGGAGCGGGAGTAAGAACGAGCAGTACTTC. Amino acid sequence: CASSIWSGSKNEQYF.

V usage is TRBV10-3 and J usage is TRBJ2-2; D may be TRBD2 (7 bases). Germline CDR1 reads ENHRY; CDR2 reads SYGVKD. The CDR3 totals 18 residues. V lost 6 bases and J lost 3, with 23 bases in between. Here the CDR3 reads CAIRPAGAGIAYTGELFF. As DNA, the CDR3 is TGTGCCATCAGACCCGCGGGGGCGGGTATTGCTTACACCGGGGAGCTGTTTTTT.

In DNA, the CDR3 is TGCGCCAGCAGCTTGGGGGGACAGGGGGGAATTTACGAGCAGTACTTC. This codes for CASSLGGQGGIYEQYF. This sequence joins TRBV5-1 and TRBJ2-7; 11 bases map to TRBD1. V was pared by 0 bases and J by 4 bases, with 6 bases of the junction left unmatched. Germline V CDR1 and CDR2: SGHRS, YFSETQ. This CDR3 contains 16 residues. Full variable domain (outside the CDR3, taken from reference TRBV5-1 and TRBJ2-7): KAGVTQTPRYLIKTRGQQVTLSCSPISGHRSVSWYQQTPGQGLQFLFEYFSETQRNKGNFPGRFSGRQFSNSRSEMNVSTLELGDSALYLCASSLGGQGGIYEQYFGPGTRLTVT.

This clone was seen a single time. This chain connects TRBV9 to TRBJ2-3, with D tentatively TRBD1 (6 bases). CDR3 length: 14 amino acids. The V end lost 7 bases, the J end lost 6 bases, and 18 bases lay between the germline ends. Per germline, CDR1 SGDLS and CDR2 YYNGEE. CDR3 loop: CASDTGLRGDTQYF. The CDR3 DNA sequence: TGTGCCAGCGATACAGGGCTGCGTGGGGATACGCAGTATTTT.

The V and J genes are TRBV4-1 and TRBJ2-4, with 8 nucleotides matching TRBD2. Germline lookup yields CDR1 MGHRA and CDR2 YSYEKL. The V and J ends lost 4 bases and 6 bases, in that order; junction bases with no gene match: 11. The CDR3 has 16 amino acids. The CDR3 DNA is TGCGCCAGCAGCCGTGAATGGGGGGCGGGAGGAAACATTCAGTACTTC. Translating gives CASSREWGAGGNIQYF.

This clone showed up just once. The CDR3: CASRRTHSNQPQHF. The CDR3 DNA reads as TGTGCCAGCAGACGGACACATAGCAATCAGCCCCAGCATTTT. The gene calls are TRBV2 and TRBJ1-5, with D possibly matching TRBD1 (5 bases). V dropped 6 bases and J dropped 0 bases, with 9 bases sitting between them. Per the germline V gene, CDR1 is SNHLY and CDR2 is FYNNEI. The CDR3 extends over 14 amino acids. Using reference TRBV2 and TRBJ1-5 for the parts outside the CDR3, the full variable domain is EPEVTQTPSHQVTQMGQEVILRCVPISNHLYFYWYRQILGQKVEFLVSFYNNEISEKSEIFDDQFSVERPDGSNFTLKIRSTKLEDSAMYFCASRRTHSNQPQHFGDGTRLSIL.

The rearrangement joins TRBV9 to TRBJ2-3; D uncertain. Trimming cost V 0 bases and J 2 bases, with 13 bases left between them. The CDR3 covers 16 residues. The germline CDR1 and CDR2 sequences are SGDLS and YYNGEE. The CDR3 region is CASSVDELPYTDTQYF. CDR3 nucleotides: TGTGCCAGCAGCGTAGACGAGTTACCCTACACAGATACGCAGTATTTT.

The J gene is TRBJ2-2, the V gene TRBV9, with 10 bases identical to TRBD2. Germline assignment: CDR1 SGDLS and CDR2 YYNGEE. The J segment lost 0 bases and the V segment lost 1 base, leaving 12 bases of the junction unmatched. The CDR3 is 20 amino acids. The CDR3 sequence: CASSVKSIGLAAANTGELFF. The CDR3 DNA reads TGTGCCAGCAGCGTAAAATCTATCGGACTAGCGGCAGCGAACACCGGGGAGCTGTTTTTT. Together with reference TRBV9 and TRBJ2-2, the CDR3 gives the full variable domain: DSGVTQTPKHLITATGQRVTLRCSPRSGDLSVYWYQQSLDQGLQFLIQYYNGEERAKGNILERFSAQQFPDLHSELNLSSLELGDSALYFCASSVKSIGLAAANTGELFFGEGSRLTVL.

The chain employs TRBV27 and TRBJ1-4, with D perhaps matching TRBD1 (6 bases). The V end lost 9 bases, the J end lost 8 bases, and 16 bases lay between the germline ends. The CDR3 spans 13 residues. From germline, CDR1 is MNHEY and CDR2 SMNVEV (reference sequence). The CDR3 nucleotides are TGTGCCAGTAGGGGGGGAGGAGGAGAAAAACTGTTTTTT. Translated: CASRGGGGEKLFF.

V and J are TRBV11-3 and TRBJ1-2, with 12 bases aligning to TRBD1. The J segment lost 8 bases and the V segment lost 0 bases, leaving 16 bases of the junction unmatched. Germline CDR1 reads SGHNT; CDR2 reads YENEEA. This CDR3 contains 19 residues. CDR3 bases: TGTGCCAGCAGCTTAGATCTATCGATGGGGACAGGGGGCGCCCGGGGCTACACCTTC. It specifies CASSLDLSMGTGGARGYTF.

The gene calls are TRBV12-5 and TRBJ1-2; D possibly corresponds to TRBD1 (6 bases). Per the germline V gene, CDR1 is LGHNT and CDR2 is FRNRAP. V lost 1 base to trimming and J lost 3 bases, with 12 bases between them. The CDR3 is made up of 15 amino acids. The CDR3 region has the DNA TGTGCTAGTGGTTTGGCTAGACAGGAAGACTATGGCTACACCTTC. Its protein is CASGLARQEDYGYTF.

Here the CDR3 DNA reads TGTGCCAGCAGTTCCAAAATGACAGTCGTCGGCAATCAGCCCCAGCATTTT. Translation gives CASSSKMTVVGNQPQHF. The rearrangement links TRBV27 to TRBJ1-5; D might be TRBD1 (5 bases). The CDR3 is made up of 17 amino acids. Trimming shortened V by 4 bases and J by 2 bases, and 18 bases separated the two germline ends. The germline V gene has CDR1 MNHEY and CDR2 SMNVEV (reference sequence).

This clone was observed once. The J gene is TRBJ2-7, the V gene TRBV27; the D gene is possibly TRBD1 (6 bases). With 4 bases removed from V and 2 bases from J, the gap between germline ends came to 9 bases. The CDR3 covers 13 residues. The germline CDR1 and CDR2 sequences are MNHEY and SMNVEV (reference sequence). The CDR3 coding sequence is TGTGCCAGCAGTTCCAGGGGACCCTACGAGCAGTACTTC. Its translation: CASSSRGPYEQYF.

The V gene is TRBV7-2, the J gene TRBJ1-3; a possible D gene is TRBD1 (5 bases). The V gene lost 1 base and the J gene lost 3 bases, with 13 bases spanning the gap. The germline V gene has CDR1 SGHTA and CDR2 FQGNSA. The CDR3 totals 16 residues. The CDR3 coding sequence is TGTGCCAGCAGCTTAGACTGGGGGGGGAGTGGAAACACCATATATTTT. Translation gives CASSLDWGGSGNTIYF.

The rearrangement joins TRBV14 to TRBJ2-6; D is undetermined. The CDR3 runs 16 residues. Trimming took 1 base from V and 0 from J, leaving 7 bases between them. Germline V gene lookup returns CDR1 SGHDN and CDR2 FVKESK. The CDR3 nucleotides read TGTGCCAGCAGCCAAGCCAGAGGCTCTGGGGCCAACGTCCTGACTTTC. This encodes CASSQARGSGANVLTF.

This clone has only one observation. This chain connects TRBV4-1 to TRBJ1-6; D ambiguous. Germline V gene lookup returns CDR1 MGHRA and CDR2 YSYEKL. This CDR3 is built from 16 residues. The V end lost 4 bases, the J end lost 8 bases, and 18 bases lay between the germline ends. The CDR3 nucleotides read TGCGCCAGCAGCCTGTATAAGACTTCCAGTGATTCACCCCTCCACTTT. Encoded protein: CASSLYKTSSDSPLHF.

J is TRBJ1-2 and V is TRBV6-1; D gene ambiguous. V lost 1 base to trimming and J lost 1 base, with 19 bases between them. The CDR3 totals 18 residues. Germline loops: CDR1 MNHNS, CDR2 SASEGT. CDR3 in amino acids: CASSEGRLSTLINYGYTF. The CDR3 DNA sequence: TGTGCCAGCAGTGAAGGTCGCCTCTCGACTCTGATTAACTATGGCTACACCTTC.

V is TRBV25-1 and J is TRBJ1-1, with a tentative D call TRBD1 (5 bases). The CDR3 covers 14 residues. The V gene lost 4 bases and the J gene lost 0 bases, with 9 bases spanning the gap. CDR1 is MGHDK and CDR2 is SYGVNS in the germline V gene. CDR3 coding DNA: TGTGCCAGCAGTGCAGGGTCCATGAACACTGAAGCTTTCTTT. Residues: CASSAGSMNTEAFF.

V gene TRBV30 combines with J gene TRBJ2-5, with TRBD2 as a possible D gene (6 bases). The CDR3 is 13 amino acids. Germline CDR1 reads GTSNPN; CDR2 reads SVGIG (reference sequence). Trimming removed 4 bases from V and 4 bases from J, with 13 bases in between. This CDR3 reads CAWMKAGPETQYF. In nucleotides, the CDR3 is TGTGCCTGGATGAAAGCGGGCCCAGAGACCCAGTACTTC.

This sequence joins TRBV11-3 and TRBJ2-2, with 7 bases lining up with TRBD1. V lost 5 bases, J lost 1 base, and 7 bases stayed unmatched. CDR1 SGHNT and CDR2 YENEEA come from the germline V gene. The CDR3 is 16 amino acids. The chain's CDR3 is CASSPSQGQNTGELFF. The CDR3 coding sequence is TGTGCCAGCAGCCCTTCACAGGGGCAGAACACCGGGGAGCTGTTTTTT.

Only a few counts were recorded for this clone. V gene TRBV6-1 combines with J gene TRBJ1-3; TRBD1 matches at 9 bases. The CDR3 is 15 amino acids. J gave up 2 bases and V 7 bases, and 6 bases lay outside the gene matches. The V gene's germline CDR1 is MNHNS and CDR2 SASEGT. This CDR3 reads CASTLRTGAGNTIYF. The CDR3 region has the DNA TGTGCCAGCACCCTCAGGACAGGGGCTGGAAACACCATATATTTT.

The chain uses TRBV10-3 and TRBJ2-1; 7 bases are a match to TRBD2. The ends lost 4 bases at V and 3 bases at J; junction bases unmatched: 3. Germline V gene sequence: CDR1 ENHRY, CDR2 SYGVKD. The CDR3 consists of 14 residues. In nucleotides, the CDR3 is TGTGCCATCAGTGGGGCGGGAGACTACAATGAGCAGTTCTTC. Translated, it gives CAISGAGDYNEQFF.

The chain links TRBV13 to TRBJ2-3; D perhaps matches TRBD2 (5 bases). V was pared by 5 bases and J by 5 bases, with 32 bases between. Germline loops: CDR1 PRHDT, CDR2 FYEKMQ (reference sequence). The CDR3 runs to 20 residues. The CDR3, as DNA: TGTGCCAGCAGCCACACCACTAGGGATAGAGCGGAGAGACGGGGAGATACGCAGTATTTT. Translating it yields CASSHTTRDRAERRGDTQYF.

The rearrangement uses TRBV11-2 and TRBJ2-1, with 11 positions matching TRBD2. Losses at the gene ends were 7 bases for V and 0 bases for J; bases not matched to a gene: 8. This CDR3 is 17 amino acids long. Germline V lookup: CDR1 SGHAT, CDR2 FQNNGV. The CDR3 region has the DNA TGTGCCAGCAAGGTTACTAGCGGGGGAGTCTCCTACAATGAGCAGTTCTTC. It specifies CASKVTSGGVSYNEQFF.

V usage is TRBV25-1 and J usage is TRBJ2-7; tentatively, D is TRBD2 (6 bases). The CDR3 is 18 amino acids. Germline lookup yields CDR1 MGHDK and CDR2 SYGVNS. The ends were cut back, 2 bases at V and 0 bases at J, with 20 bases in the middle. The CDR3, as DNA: TGTGCCAGCAGTGAACCCCGGCGGGGAGGCCGCAGCTCCTACGAGCAGTACTTC. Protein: CASSEPRRGGRSSYEQYF.